The present TCR beta chain was sequenced within a study of blood T cell repertoires in COVID-19. Study information: PBMCs, B-cell-depleted T cells, or T cells provided the cDNA or gDNA that made up the material.

Original analysis: From reference gene primer amplification, estimates of nucleated cell counts were derived. Assay: immunoSEQ multiplex PCR; the TCRdb copy retains only in-frame clones and omits some. Clonal size and the V and J genes are those of that table, whereas D and trimming came from the DNA. The table shows more than 60,000 clones, with around 90% occurring only once. The CDR3 sequence is 14 residues long. V trimming: 4 bases; J trimming: 6 bases; junction bases outside the gene matches: 1. The germline V gene has CDR1 KGHDR and CDR2 SFDVKD. The source material was peripheral blood. The rearrangement uses TRBV24-1 and TRBJ2-1; 11 positions agree with TRBD1. The receptor comes from a human donor in a cohort sampled during active COVID-19. The CDR3 DNA reads TGTGCCACCAGTGAGGGACAGGGGGGCAATGAGCAGTTCTTC. Amino acids: CATSEGQGGNEQFF.